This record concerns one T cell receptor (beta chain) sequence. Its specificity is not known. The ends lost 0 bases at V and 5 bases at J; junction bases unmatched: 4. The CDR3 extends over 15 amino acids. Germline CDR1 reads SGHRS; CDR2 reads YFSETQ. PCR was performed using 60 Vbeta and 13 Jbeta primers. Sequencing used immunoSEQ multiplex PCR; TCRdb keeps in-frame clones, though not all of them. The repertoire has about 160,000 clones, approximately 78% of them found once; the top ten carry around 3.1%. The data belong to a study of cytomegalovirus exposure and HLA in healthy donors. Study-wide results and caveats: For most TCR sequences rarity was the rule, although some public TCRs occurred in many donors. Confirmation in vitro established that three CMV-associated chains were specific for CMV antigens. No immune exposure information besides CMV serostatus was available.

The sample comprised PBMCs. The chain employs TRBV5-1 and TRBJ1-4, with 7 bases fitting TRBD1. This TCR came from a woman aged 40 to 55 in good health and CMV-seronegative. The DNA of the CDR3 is TGCGCCAGCAGCTTGGTGGGACAGAGGAATGAAAAACTGTTTTTT. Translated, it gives CASSLVGQRNEKLFF.